Listed here are 20 T cell receptor beta chains from one sample, sequenced in a study of T cells in Graves' hyperthyroidism and ophthalmopathy. RNA transcripts provided the source from which TCR beta CDR3 regions were amplified. A set of HTBI primers served as the primers for a first-round RT-PCR of the TCR CDR3. Each CDR3 protein is one row after TCRdb ran MiXCR on the multiplex PCR reads. The sample lists more than 500,000 distinct CDR3 sequences; roughly 15% were seen once. Material for sequencing was blood. These receptors were taken from a woman in her thirties or forties with Graves' ophthalmopathy.

The V and J genes are TRBV7-8 and TRBJ2-5; D is uncertain. Germline CDR1 and CDR2: SGHVS and FQNEAQ. The length of the CDR3 is 15 residues. The V and J ends lost 1 base and 3 bases respectively, with 12 bases between them. CDR3 protein: CASSLVVANEETQYF. CDR3 in DNA: TGTGCCAGCAGCTTAGTGGTCGCCAACGAAGAGACCCAGTACTTC.

This clonotype has at least ten counts. The chain joins TRBV7-8 to TRBJ2-3, with 8 bases lining up with TRBD2. This CDR3 has 15 residues. Germline V gene lookup returns CDR1 SGHVS and CDR2 FQNEAQ. J was trimmed by 0 bases and V by 4 bases; bases with no gene match: 3. CDR3 nucleotides: TGTGCCAGCAGCTCACGGACTAGCAGCACAGATACGCAGTATTTT. It specifies CASSSRTSSTDTQYF.

This clonotype showed up many times. The chain couples TRBV6-2 or TRBV6-3 to TRBJ2-5; 11 nucleotides line up with TRBD2. Per the germline V gene, CDR1 is MNHEY and CDR2 is SVGEGT. The CDR3 is made up of 19 amino acids. V gave up 5 bases and J gave up 4 bases; unmatched junction bases: 18. The CDR3 reads CASSHPFSGLAGAGETQYF. CDR3 bases: TGTGCCAGCAGTCACCCCTTTTCAGGACTAGCGGGTGCTGGAGAGACCCAGTACTTC.

This sequence joins TRBV10-3 and TRBJ1-1, with D maybe TRBD1 (5 bases). The CDR3 runs to 12 residues. Trimming left V 6 bases short and J 7 bases short, with 12 bases between. Germline CDR1 and CDR2: ENHRY and SYGVKD. The CDR3 sequence is CAISGRGNEAFF. In nucleotides, the CDR3 is TGTGCCATCAGCGGTCGGGGGAATGAAGCTTTCTTT.

J is TRBJ1-2 and V is TRBV5-5; 8 positions agree with TRBD1. With V trimmed by 3 bases and J by 5 bases, 9 bases remained unmatched. Germline CDR1 and CDR2: SGHKS and YYEKEE (reference sequence). This CDR3 has 15 amino acids. Here the CDR3 reads CASSSTGAAGYGYTF. The CDR3 nucleotides are TGTGCCAGCAGCTCGACAGGGGCCGCGGGGTATGGCTACACCTTC.

The chain joins TRBV5-1 to TRBJ1-3; 7 bases line up with TRBD1. The germline CDR1 and CDR2 sequences are SGHRS and YFSETQ. The ends lost 3 bases at V and 6 bases at J; junction bases unmatched: 3. This CDR3 contains 13 residues. CDR3 in DNA: TGCGCCAGCAGCTCGGACAGGCAAAACACCATATATTTT. Its protein product is CASSSDRQNTIYF.

This clonotype appeared many times. J is TRBJ2-7 and V is TRBV20-1; 9 bases fit TRBD1. In germline, CDR1 is DFQATT, CDR2 SNEGSKA (reference sequence). This CDR3 region has 14 residues. Losses at the gene ends were 4 bases for V and 2 bases for J; bases not matched to a gene: 6. CDR3 in amino acids: CSATEGTGPYEQYF. CDR3 in DNA: TGCAGTGCTACAGAAGGGACAGGGCCCTACGAGCAGTACTTC.

This clonotype was seen many times. The V gene is TRBV6-2 or TRBV6-3, the J gene TRBJ1-1; D remains unclear. The germline V gene encodes CDR1 MNHEY and CDR2 SVGEGT. Between the trimmed V and J ends, which lost 5 bases and 8 bases, there was a span of 12 bases. This CDR3 spans 12 amino acids. CDR3 amino acids: CASSPRLPEAFF. DNA for the CDR3: TGTGCCAGCAGTCCCCGCCTCCCCGAAGCTTTCTTT.

The chain links TRBV12-3 or TRBV12-4 to TRBJ2-7; tentatively, D is TRBD1 (5 bases). The CDR3 extends over 18 amino acids. With 3 bases removed from V and 0 bases from J, the gap between germline ends came to 21 bases. The CDR3 here is CASSLVRGATASSYEQYF. Written as DNA, the CDR3 is TGTGCCAGCAGTTTGGTTAGGGGCGCCACTGCAAGCTCCTACGAGCAGTACTTC.

This clonotype showed up many times. The J gene is TRBJ2-3, the V gene TRBV20-1; no clear D gene. V was pared by 4 bases and J by 0 bases, with 5 bases between. Germline loops: CDR1 DFQATT, CDR2 SNEGSKA (reference sequence). The CDR3 is made up of 12 amino acids. The CDR3 coding sequence is TGCAGTGCTAAAGAGAGCACAGATACGCAGTATTTT. This translates into CSAKESTDTQYF.

The table lists this clonotype with many counts. This chain connects TRBV19 to TRBJ2-7, with D perhaps TRBD2 (6 bases). Per germline, CDR1 LNHDA and CDR2 SQIVND (reference sequence). With 9 bases removed from V and 3 bases from J, the gap between germline ends came to 12 bases. The CDR3 extends over 12 amino acids. CDR3 amino acids: CASSMGGYEQYF. CDR3 nucleotides: TGTGCCAGCAGCATGGGAGGCTACGAGCAGTACTTC.

This clonotype showed up just a few times. The chain uses TRBV11-2 and TRBJ2-7, with D maybe TRBD2 (6 bases). This CDR3 is 16 amino acids long. From germline, CDR1 is SGHAT and CDR2 FQNNGV. Trimming shortened V by 4 bases and J by 0 bases, and 16 bases separated the two germline ends. DNA for the CDR3: TGTGCCAGCAGCTCACAAGCGGGCGCCAGCTCCTACGAGCAGTACTTC. Translation: CASSSQAGASSYEQYF. Looking up the rest from reference TRBV11-2 and TRBJ2-7 gives the full variable domain: EAGVAQSPRYKIIEKRQSVAFWCNPISGHATLYWYQQILGQGPKLLIQFQNNGVVDDSQLPKDRFSAERLKGVDSTLKIQPAKLEDSAVYLCASSSQAGASSYEQYFGPGTRLTVT.

There are many counts of this clonotype. The chain combines TRBV27 with TRBJ2-7; D unresolved. V lost 5 bases and J lost 3, with 11 bases in between. This CDR3 has 13 amino acids. Germline CDR1 MNHEY, CDR2 SMNVEV (reference sequence). The chain's CDR3 is CASSADPFYEQYF. The CDR3 coding sequence is TGTGCCAGCAGTGCAGATCCATTCTACGAGCAGTACTTC.

The chain carries TRBV6-1 and TRBJ1-5; D remains ambiguous. This CDR3 is 14 amino acids long. V lost 7 bases and J 0 bases, leaving 10 bases between the germline ends. Germline-derived CDR1 and CDR2 are MNHNS and SASEGT. The CDR3 sequence: CASIGHYSNQPQHF. The CDR3 nucleotides are TGTGCCAGCATAGGGCATTATAGCAATCAGCCCCAGCATTTT.

This clonotype was seen at least ten times. The chain combines TRBV2 with TRBJ2-5; 12 nucleotides align to TRBD2. V shed 9 bases and J 2 bases; nucleotides not matched to a gene: 7. Germline-derived CDR1 and CDR2 are SNHLY and FYNNEI. CDR3 length: 15 residues. The CDR3, as DNA: TGTGCCAGTAAGGACGGACTAGCGGGACAAGAGACCCAGTACTTC. This encodes CASKDGLAGQETQYF.

This clonotype was seen many times. The chain uses TRBV20-1 and TRBJ1-2; 10 positions agree with TRBD1. This CDR3 contains 14 residues. Germline V CDR1 and CDR2: DFQATT, SNEGSKA (reference sequence). The V and J ends lost 5 bases and 1 base, in that order; junction bases with no gene match: 4. The CDR3 sequence is CSAAGTGVNYGYTF. The CDR3 DNA follows: TGCAGTGCTGCCGGGACAGGGGTTAACTATGGCTACACCTTC.

This clonotype was detected a few times. This chain links TRBV19 with TRBJ2-7; D unclear. The V and J ends lost 4 bases and 2 bases respectively, with 9 bases between them. CDR3 length: 13 amino acids. From germline, CDR1 is LNHDA and CDR2 SQIVND (reference sequence). CDR3 coding DNA: TGTGCCAGTAGTAAAACGAAAACCTACGAGCAGTACTTC. Amino acids: CASSKTKTYEQYF.

At least ten counts were recorded for this clonotype. This chain uses TRBV2 with TRBJ2-2; D may be TRBD1 (5 bases). The CDR3 is 13 amino acids. The ends were cut back, 4 bases at V and 3 bases at J, with 6 bases in the middle. Germline V gives CDR1 SNHLY, CDR2 FYNNEI. The CDR3 DNA sequence: TGTGCCAGCAGTGCAGGGTACACCGGGGAGCTGTTTTTT. Protein product: CASSAGYTGELFF.

The table lists this clonotype with many counts. The CDR3 reads CASSLGTNGYTF. The CDR3 DNA is TGTGCCAGCAGCCTGGGGACTAATGGCTACACCTTC. This chain links TRBV9 with TRBJ1-2; D is possibly TRBD1 (5 bases). With 4 bases removed from V and 6 bases from J, the gap between germline ends came to 10 bases. CDR3 length: 12 residues. Looked up from germline, CDR1 is SGDLS and CDR2 is YYNGEE.

In this sample, this clonotype turned up a few times. The V call is TRBV19, the J call TRBJ1-3; D unclear. Trimming pared 8 bases from V and 0 bases from J, leaving 14 bases between. The germline gives CDR1 LNHDA, CDR2 SQIVND (reference sequence). The CDR3 has 15 residues. CDR3 loop: CASSWGTVSGNTIYF. Written as DNA, the CDR3 is TGTGCCAGTTCCTGGGGTACGGTCTCTGGAAACACCATATATTTT.